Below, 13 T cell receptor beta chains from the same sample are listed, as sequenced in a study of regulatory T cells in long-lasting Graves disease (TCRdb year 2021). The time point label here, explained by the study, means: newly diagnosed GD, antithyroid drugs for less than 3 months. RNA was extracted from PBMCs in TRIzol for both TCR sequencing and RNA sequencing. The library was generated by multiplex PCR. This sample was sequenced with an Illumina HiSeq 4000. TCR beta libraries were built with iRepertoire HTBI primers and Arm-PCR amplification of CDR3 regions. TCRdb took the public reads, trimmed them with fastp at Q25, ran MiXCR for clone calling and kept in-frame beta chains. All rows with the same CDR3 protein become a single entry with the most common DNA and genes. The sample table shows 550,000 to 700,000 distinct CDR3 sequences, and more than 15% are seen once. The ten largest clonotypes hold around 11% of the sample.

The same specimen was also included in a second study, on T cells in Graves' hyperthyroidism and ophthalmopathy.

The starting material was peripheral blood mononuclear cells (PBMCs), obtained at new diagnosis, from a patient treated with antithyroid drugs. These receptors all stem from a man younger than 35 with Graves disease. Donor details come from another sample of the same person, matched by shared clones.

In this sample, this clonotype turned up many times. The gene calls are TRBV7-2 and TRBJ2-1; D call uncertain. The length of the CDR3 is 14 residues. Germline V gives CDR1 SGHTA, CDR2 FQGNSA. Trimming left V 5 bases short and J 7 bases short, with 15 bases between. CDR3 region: CASSPDPHWNEQFF. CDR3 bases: TGTGCCAGCAGCCCCGATCCTCACTGGAATGAGCAGTTCTTC.

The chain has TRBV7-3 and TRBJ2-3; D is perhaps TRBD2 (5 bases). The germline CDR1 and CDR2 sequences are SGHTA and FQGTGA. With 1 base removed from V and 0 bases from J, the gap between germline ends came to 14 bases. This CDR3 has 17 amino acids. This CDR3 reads CASSLSGLDSSTDTQYF. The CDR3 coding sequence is TGTGCCAGCAGCTTAAGCGGACTGGATTCTAGCACAGATACGCAGTATTTT.

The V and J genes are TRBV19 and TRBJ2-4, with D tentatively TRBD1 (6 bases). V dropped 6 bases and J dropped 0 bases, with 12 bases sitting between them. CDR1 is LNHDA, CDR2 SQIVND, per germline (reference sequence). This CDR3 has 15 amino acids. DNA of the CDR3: TGTGCCAGTAGAGGGGACACCTTAGCCAAAAACATTCAGTACTTC. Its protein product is CASRGDTLAKNIQYF.

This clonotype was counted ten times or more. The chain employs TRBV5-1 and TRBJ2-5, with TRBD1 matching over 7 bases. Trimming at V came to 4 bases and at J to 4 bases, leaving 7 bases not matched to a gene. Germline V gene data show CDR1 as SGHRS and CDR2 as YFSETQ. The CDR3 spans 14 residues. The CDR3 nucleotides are TGCGCCAGCAGCGGTCAGGGGGATCGAGAGACCCAGTACTTC. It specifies CASSGQGDRETQYF.

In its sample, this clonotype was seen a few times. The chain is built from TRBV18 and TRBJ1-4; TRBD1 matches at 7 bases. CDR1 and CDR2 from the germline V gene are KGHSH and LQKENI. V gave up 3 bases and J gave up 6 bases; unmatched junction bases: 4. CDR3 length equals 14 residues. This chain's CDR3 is CASSPRDRDEKLFF. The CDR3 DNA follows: TGTGCCAGCTCACCCCGGGACAGAGATGAAAAACTGTTTTTT.

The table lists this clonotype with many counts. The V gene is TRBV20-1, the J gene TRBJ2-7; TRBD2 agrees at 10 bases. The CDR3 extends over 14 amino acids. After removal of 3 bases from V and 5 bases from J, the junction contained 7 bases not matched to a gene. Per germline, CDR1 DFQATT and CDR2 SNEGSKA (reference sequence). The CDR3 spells CSASLAGENDEQYF. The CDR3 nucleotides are TGCAGTGCTAGCCTAGCGGGAGAGAATGACGAGCAGTACTTC.

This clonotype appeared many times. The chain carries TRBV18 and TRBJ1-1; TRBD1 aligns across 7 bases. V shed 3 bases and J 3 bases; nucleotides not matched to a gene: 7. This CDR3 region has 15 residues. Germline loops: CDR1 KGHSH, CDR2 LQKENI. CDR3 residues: CASSPPGQGDTEAFF. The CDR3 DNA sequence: TGTGCCAGCTCACCGCCGGGCCAGGGGGACACTGAAGCTTTCTTT.

The CDR3: CASGDGMGQYF. The CDR3 DNA reads as TGTGCCAGCGGAGACGGAATGGGGCAGTATTTT. This chain joins TRBV12-3 or TRBV12-4 and TRBJ2-3; D gene unclear. The CDR3 runs 11 residues. Trimming stripped 8 bases from V and 11 bases from J, with 14 bases between.

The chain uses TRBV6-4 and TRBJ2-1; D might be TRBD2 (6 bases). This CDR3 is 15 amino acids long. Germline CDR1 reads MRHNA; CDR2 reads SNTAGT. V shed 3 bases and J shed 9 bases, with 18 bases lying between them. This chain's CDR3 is CASSEWAGRVGEQFF. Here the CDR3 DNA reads TGTGCCAGCAGTGAATGGGCGGGAAGAGTAGGTGAGCAGTTCTTC.

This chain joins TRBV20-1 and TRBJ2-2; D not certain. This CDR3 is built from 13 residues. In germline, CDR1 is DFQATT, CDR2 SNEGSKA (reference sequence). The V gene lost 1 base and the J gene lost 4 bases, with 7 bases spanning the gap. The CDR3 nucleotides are TGCAGTGCTAGAGCCGGTCCCACCGGGGAGCTGTTTTTT. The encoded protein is CSARAGPTGELFF.

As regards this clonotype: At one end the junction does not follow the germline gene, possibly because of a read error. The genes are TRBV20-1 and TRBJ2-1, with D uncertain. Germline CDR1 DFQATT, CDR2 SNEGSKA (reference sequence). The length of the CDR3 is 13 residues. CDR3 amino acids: CGAAPVTYNEQFF. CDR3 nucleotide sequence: TGCGGTGCCGCTCCGGTCACCTACAATGAGCAGTTCTTC.

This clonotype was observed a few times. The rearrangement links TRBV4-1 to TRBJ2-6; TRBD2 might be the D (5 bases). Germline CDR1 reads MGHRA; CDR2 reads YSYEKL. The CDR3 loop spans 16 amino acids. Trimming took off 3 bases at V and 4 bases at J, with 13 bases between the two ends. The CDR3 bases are TGCGCCAGCAGCCAGGGCCACGGGGTCGGGGCCAACGTCCTGACTTTC. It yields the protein CASSQGHGVGANVLTF.

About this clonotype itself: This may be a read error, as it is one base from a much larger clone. The CDR3 sequence: CVSRQDNQPQHF. CDR3 nucleotide sequence: TGTGTCAGCCGACAGGACAATCAGCCCCAGCATTTT. J is TRBJ1-5 and V is TRBV27, with D tentatively TRBD1 (6 bases). Germline CDR1 MNHEY, CDR2 SMNVEV (reference sequence). The CDR3 length is 12 residues.